The 9 T cell receptor beta chains listed next were all sequenced from one sample in a study of shared clonotypes between healthy human individuals. Clones were sequenced by immunoSEQ multiplex PCR, and TCRdb holds only the in-frame ones, with some missing. Found here are approximately 500,000 clones, 75% to 80% of them singletons; the top ten hold about an eighth. The specimen sequenced was PBMCs. The source is a middle-aged woman in good health. Some clones in this sample may be carry-over from other donors' samples.

The chain employs TRBV7-9 and TRBJ1-5; D may be TRBD1 (5 bases). V was trimmed by 3 bases and J by 7 bases, leaving 10 bases between them. Germline CDR1 SEHNR, CDR2 FQNEAQ (reference sequence). The CDR3 length is 13 residues. The CDR3: CASSFEGRQPQHF. DNA for the CDR3: TGTGCCAGCAGCTTTGAGGGGAGGCAGCCCCAGCATTTT.

The chain joins TRBV6-5 to TRBJ2-1; unclear D gene. Germline CDR1 and CDR2: MNHEY and SVGAGI. The V and J ends lost 6 bases and 8 bases respectively, with 8 bases between them. CDR3 length: 11 amino acids. The CDR3 DNA reads TGTGCCAGCAGCCGTTTTGATGAGCAGTTCTTC. Translated: CASSRFDEQFF.

This chain links TRBV18 with TRBJ2-1; TRBD1 matches at 7 bases. CDR3 size: 15 residues. Trimming took 3 bases from V and 5 from J; bases not matched to a gene: 7. Looked up from germline, CDR1 is KGHSH and CDR2 is LQKENI. The CDR3 here is CASSPQLGTDNEQFF. For the CDR3, the DNA is TGTGCCAGCTCACCGCAACTCGGGACAGACAATGAGCAGTTCTTC.

The chain combines TRBV18 with TRBJ1-1; D remains unclear. Trimming removed 3 bases from V and 1 base from J, with 6 bases in between. CDR3 length: 13 amino acids. Germline CDR1 KGHSH, CDR2 LQKENI. For the CDR3, the DNA is TGTGCCAGCTCACCCGGGAAGAACACTGAAGCTTTCTTT. Protein sequence: CASSPGKNTEAFF.

The chain joins TRBV21-1 to TRBJ1-4; the table names TRBD1, a call not compared with the DNA. TRBV21-1 is classified as a pseudogene. The CDR3 sequence is 16 residues long. This chain's CDR3 is CASSKREQGTNEKLFF. CDR3 DNA sequence: TGTGCCAGCAGCAAAAGGGAACAGGGGACTAATGAAAAACTGTTTTTT.

To note about this clone: The germline gene is not matched at one end of the junction; a read error may be the cause. The chain carries TRBV7-9 and TRBJ1-1; 7 positions agree with TRBD1. This CDR3 has 18 amino acids. The germline CDR1 and CDR2 sequences are SEHNR and FQNEAQ (reference sequence). The CDR3 protein is CASSPPRGDSVSGTEAFF. In nucleotides, the CDR3 is TGTGCTAGCAGCCCGCCGAGGGGGGACAGTGTGTCGGGAACTGAAGCTTTCTTT.

Details on this clone: Germline and junction disagree at one end, which may indicate a read error. The sample holds other DNA sequences that translate to the same CDR3. The gene calls are TRBV25-1 and TRBJ2-2; tentative D call: TRBD1 (5 bases). This CDR3 comprises 16 residues. Germline CDR1 MGHDK, CDR2 SYGVNS. The CDR3, as DNA: TGCGCCAGCAGTGATTTATCAGGACATAACGCCGGGGAGCTGTTTTTT. The encoded protein is CASSDLSGHNAGELFF.

V usage is TRBV6-4 and J usage is TRBJ2-2, with a possible D match to TRBD2 (6 bases). Looked up from germline, CDR1 is MRHNA and CDR2 is SNTAGT. There are 14 residues in the CDR3. V was cut by 8 bases and J by 5 bases, with 15 bases left in between. In nucleotides, the CDR3 is TGTGCCAGCTCCCTCTTGGAGGGAACCGGGGAGCTGTTTTTT. Translating gives CASSLLEGTGELFF.

J is TRBJ1-6 and V is TRBV7-3; no clear D gene. The CDR3 contains 16 residues. V was trimmed by 0 bases and J by 6 bases, leaving 12 bases between them. Germline V gene data show CDR1 as SGHTA and CDR2 as FQGTGA. Here the CDR3 reads CASSLTSDSGNSPLHF. The CDR3 nucleotides are TGTGCCAGCAGCTTAACTAGTGACTCCGGTAATTCACCCCTCCACTTT.